The subject of this entry is one TCR beta chain. V gave up 6 bases and J gave up 5 bases; unmatched junction bases: 8. The V gene's germline CDR1 is MNHNY and CDR2 SVGAGI (reference sequence). The CDR3 covers 15 residues. The data stem from a study of CD8+ T cells in alopecia areata. Extraction of RNA preceded its reverse transcription into cDNA, which served as the sequencing template. Here immunoSEQ multiplex PCR was the method, and the copy in TCRdb shows in-frame clones only, minus some. The data contain 110,000 to 150,000 clones, under 60% of them singletons. The input for sequencing was CD4+ T cells sorted from blood, taken at week 0. The clonotype comes from a human donor with alopecia areata. The rearrangement joins TRBV6-6 to TRBJ1-1; 11 bases line up with TRBD1. CDR3 in DNA: TGTGCCAGCAGGTCCCCGGGGACAGGGGGAACTGAAGCTTTCTTT. It encodes CASRSPGTGGTEAFF.